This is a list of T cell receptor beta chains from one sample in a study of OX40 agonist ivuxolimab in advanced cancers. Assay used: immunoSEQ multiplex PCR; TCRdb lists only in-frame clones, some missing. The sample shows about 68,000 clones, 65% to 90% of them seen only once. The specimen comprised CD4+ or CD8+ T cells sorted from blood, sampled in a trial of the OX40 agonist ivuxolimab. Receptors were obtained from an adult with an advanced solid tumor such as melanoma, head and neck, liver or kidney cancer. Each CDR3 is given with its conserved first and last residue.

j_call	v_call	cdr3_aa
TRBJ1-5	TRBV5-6	CASSLGTGTGLRGQPQHF
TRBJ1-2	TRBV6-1	CASSRPGTGIYGYTF
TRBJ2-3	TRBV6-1	CASSEKGTLAGTQYF
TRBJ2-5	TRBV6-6	CASSYGNGAEETQYF
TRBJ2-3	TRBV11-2	CASSSGPSPTDTQYF
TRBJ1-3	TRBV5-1	CASSLELSGNTIYF
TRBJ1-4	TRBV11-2	CASSPRQSEKLFF
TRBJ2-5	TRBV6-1	CASRRTNLETQYF
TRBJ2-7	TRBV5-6	CASSGRTRSYEQYF
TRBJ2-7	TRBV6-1	CASSGNGFGNEQYF
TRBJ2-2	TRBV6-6	CASSSGGNTGELFF
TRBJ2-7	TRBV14	CASSHYRGTWNEQYF
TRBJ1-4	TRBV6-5	CASMRDASNEKLFF
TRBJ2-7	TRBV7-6	CASSLEVGQSYEQYF
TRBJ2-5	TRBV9	CASSVVGGGGYGETQYF
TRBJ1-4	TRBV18	CASSPARGGGEKLFF
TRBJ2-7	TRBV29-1	CSVGRVYEQYF
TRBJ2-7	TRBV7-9	CASSLGGQGGSYEQYF
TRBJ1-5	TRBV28	CASSFPTNSNQPQHF
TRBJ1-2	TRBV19	CASIDRTGGHYGYTF
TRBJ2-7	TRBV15	CATSPRSGGPYEQYF
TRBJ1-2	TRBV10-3	CAISATGGFGYTF
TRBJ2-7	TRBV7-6	CASRPGTGSEQYF
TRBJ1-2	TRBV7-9	CASSPPSLGRHGYTF
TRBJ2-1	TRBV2	CASRGEGSSYNEQFF
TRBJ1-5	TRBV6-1	CASNLRFQGHQPQHF
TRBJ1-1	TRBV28	CASGEGTEAFF
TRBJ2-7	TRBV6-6	CASSKRTGGAFEQYF
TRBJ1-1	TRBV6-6	CASSYSMTAEAFF
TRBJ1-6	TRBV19	CASSIAQGEGKSSYNSPLHF
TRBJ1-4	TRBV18	CASSLGLDNEKLFF
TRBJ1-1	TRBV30	CACIRGPMNTEAFF
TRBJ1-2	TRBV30	CAWSHVGYTF
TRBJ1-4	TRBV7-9	CASSFALNNEKLFF
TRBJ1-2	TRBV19	CASSLEDRPEHGYTF
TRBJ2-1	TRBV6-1	CASSEPDEQFF
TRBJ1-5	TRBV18	CASSPPNAGGDQPQHF
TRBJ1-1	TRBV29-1	CSVEVPERRAEAFF
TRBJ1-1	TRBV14	CASSQDNRRAFF
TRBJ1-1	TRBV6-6	CASRLGGRGTEAFF
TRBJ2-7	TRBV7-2	CASSLGGSGYEQYF
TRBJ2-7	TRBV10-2	CASHDRGYEQYF
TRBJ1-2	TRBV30	CAWSPTPQHGYTF
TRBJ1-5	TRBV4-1	CASSHPPSVQPQHF
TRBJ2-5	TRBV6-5	CASSYRGRGETQYF
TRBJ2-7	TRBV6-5	CASRVGQGVYEQYF
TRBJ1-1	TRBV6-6	CASSRQGAEAFF
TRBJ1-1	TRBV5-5	CASSLIQGVGTEAFF
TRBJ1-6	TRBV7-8	CASSLVRVNAFSWGDSPLHF
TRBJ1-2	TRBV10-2	CASSESVGAAGYTF
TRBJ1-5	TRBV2	CAGGVSPGSNQPQHF
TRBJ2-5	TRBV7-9	CASSLWAPGGETQYF
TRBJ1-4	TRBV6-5	CASSYQGGGEKLFF
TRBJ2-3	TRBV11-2	CASSLWTTGPVDTQYF
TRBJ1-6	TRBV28	CASRPDGRTPLHF
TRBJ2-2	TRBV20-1	CSAHGSGELFF
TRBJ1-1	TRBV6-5	CASSHGQVTEAFF
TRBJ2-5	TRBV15	CATSKDRGISETQYF
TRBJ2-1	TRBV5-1	CASSLGVRNEQFF